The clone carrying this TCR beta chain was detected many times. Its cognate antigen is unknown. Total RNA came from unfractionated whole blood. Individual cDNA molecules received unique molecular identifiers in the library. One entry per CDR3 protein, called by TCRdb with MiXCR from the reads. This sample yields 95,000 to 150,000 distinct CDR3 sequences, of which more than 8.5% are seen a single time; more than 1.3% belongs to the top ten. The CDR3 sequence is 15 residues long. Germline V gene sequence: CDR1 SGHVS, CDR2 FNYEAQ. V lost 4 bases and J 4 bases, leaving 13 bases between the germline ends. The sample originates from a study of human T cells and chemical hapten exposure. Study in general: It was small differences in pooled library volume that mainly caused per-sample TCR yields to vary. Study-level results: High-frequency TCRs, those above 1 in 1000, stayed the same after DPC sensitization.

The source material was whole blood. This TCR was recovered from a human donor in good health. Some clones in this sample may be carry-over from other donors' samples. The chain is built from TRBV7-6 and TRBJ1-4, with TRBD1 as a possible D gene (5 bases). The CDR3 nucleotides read TGTGCCAGCAGCTCAACAGGAGCGTTTAATGAAAAACTGTTTTTT. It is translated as CASSSTGAFNEKLFF.